The sample holds a few counts of the clone carrying this T cell receptor beta chain. The sample is drawn from a study of early T cells in non-severe SARS-CoV-2 infection. About the research overall: Sequenced material consisted of bulk RNA (from unsorted whole blood), and chains were unpaired.

Tagging with unique molecular identifiers was applied to individual cDNA molecules. TCRdb ran MiXCR on the 5' RACE reads and lists one entry per CDR3 protein. The data show 35,000 to 45,000 distinct CDR3 sequences, 5.8% seen once. Germline lookup yields CDR1 MDHEN and CDR2 SYDVKM. V was pared by 7 bases and J by 10 bases, with 10 bases of the junction left unmatched. The CDR3 is 13 amino acids. The material sequenced was whole blood. The V gene is TRBV28, the J gene TRBJ2-1; 7 bases line up with TRBD1. The receptor was derived from an adult who was a healthcare worker with PCR-confirmed SARS-CoV-2 infection or an uninfected control (not recorded which). The CDR3 here is CASTLRQTGEQFF. The CDR3 DNA reads as TGTGCCAGCACCCTCAGGCAGACAGGGGAGCAGTTCTTC.